The source of this T cell receptor (beta chain) is a study of T-cell reconstitution after alpha-beta-depleted transplantation in children. Study results and caveats: About two months after transplant, alpha-beta T cells reportedly came from several hundred expanded graft clones. T-cell counts and diversity at one year post-transplant came mainly from newly produced T cells. For some patients, TCRbeta diversity was high at day 60 because of recipient T cells and thymic progenitors that survived.

CDR3 length equals 14 residues. The germline gives CDR1 LGHDT, CDR2 YNNKEL (reference sequence). V lost 1 base and J lost 7, with 14 bases in between. This clonotype was found many times. As yet, its antigen is unknown. Unique molecular identifiers were incorporated when the TCRbeta library was constructed. TCRdb ran MiXCR on the PCR reads and lists one entry per CDR3 protein. The table lists about 470,000 distinct CDR3 sequences, over 40% of them singletons. The specimen was PBMCs, collected before TCRalphabeta/CD19-depleted stem cell transplant. This chain links TRBV3-1 with TRBJ2-7; TRBD1 is a possible D gene (5 bases). The clonotype originates from a girl aged 2-10 years with aplastic anemia, due to receive a stem cell transplant. CDR3 protein: CASSQARQWGEQYF. The CDR3 bases are TGTGCCAGCAGCCAAGCTAGACAGTGGGGAGAGCAGTACTTC.